The next 32 T cell receptor beta chains were all read from a single sample in a study of T cells expressing NK-cell markers. No DNA is given; TCRdb re-called the 5' RACE reads and lists each CDR3 protein once. Its listing shows 500,000 to 700,000 distinct CDR3 sequences. Sequenced input: blood T cells: a sorted CD56 or NKG2C T cell subset, CD4+ or CD8+ T cells, or bulk PBMC T cells (not recorded which). The receptors stem from a man in his late teens or twenties in good health.

The V call is TRBV27, the J call TRBJ1-1; the D call from TCRdb, TRBD1, cannot be confirmed without DNA. The V gene's germline CDR1 is MNHEY and CDR2 SMNVEV (reference sequence). The CDR3 extends over 15 amino acids. The CDR3 here is CASSDSTGSGTEAFF.

The J gene is TRBJ2-1, the V gene TRBV5-6; no DNA is available, so the TRBD2 call from TCRdb remains unchecked. Germline V CDR1 and CDR2: SGHDT, YYEEEE. This CDR3 has 14 residues. The CDR3 reads CASSLAGVDNEQFF.

V and J are TRBV20-1 and TRBJ2-3; as DNA is missing, the TRBD2 call by TCRdb cannot be tested. Germline CDR1 is DFQATT and CDR2 is SNEGSKA (reference sequence). This CDR3 comprises 15 residues. The CDR3 loop reads CSARDGSGSTDTQYF.

This rearrangement joins TRBV6-1 to TRBJ1-1; TCRdb names TRBD1, which stays unverified in the absence of DNA. CDR1 is MNHNS, CDR2 SASEGT, per germline. The CDR3 contains 15 residues. CDR3 in amino acids: CASSHTGGMNTEAFF.

CDR3 region: CSVAGGEMVTDTQYF. This chain joins TRBV29-1 and TRBJ2-3; with no DNA, the TCRdb D assignment of TRBD1 cannot be verified. The CDR3 length is 15 residues. Germline lookup yields CDR1 SQVTM and CDR2 ANQGSEA.

The chain uses TRBV10-3 and TRBJ2-2; the TRBD2 assignment by TCRdb is unverifiable without DNA. There are 12 residues in the CDR3. CDR1 and CDR2 from the germline V gene are ENHRY and SYGVKD. The CDR3 region is CASGGDTGELFF.

The J gene is TRBJ1-3, the V gene TRBV7-8. CDR1 is SGHVS, CDR2 FQNEAQ, per germline. There are 13 residues in the CDR3. The CDR3 here is CASSLTTGNTIYF. Full variable domain (rest looked up from reference TRBV7-8 and TRBJ1-3): GAGVSQSPRYKVAKRGQDVALRCDPISGHVSLFWYQQALGQGPEFLTYFQNEAQLDKSGLPSDRFFAERPEGSVSTLKIQRTQQEDSAVYLCASSLTTGNTIYFGEGSWLTVV.

The rearrangement links TRBV15 to TRBJ2-5; TCRdb designates TRBD1, a call that cannot be tested without DNA. Per the germline V gene, CDR1 is LNHNV and CDR2 is YYDKDF (reference sequence). CDR3 size: 15 residues. The CDR3 region is CATSRTLDSQETQYF.

This chain uses TRBV2 with TRBJ2-3. Germline values: CDR1 SNHLY, CDR2 FYNNEI. The CDR3 is made up of 15 amino acids. CDR3 protein: CASCALGFGTDTQYF.

The chain is built from TRBV27 and TRBJ2-1. This CDR3 is 14 amino acids long. Germline V gene lookup returns CDR1 MNHEY and CDR2 SMNVEV (reference sequence). The CDR3 sequence is CASSLPDSKNEQFF.

The chain is built from TRBV18 and TRBJ2-7. The CDR3 is made up of 14 amino acids. Germline assignment: CDR1 KGHSH and CDR2 LQKENI. The CDR3 is CASSTRGSDYEQYF. The full variable domain, in which reference TRBV18 and TRBJ2-7 provide the parts outside the CDR3, is NAGVMQNPRHLVRRRGQEARLRCSPMKGHSHVYWYRQLPEEGLKFMVYLQKENIIDESGMPKERFSAEFPKEGPSILRIQQVVRGDSAAYFCASSTRGSDYEQYFGPGTRLTVT.

The genes are TRBV29-1 and TRBJ2-1; TCRdb picks TRBD2, but there is no DNA to check that call. CDR1 is SQVTM and CDR2 is ANQGSEA in the germline V gene. The CDR3 length is 14 residues. The CDR3: CSVEDPTSFGEQFF.

The CDR3 protein is CSARGALAGGAYEQYF. The chain uses TRBV20-1 and TRBJ2-7; TCRdb designates TRBD2, a call that cannot be tested without DNA. CDR1 is DFQATT and CDR2 is SNEGSKA in the germline V gene (reference sequence). The CDR3 totals 16 residues.

This chain connects TRBV7-9 to TRBJ2-7; TCRdb returns TRBD2, unconfirmable since there is no DNA. Per germline, CDR1 SEHNR and CDR2 FQNEAQ (reference sequence). This CDR3 has 11 amino acids. The CDR3 sequence is CASTLLGEQYF. Supplemented by reference TRBV7-9 and TRBJ2-7, the full variable domain reads DTGVSQNPRHKITKRGQNVTFRCDPISEHNRLYWYRQTLGQGPEFLTYFQNEAQLEKSRLLSDRFSAERPKGSFSTLEIQRTEQGDSAMYLCASTLLGEQYFGPGTRLTVT.

The genes are TRBV7-6 and TRBJ1-2. CDR1 is SGHVS and CDR2 is FNYEAQ in the germline V gene. The CDR3 has 15 amino acids. The CDR3 sequence: CASSSGQIWVDGYTF. Complete variable domain (other parts from reference TRBV7-6 and TRBJ1-2): GAGVSQSPRYKVTKRGQDVALRCDPISGHVSLYWYRQALGQGPEFLTYFNYEAQQDKSGLPNDRFSAERPEGSISTLTIQRTEQRDSAMYRCASSSGQIWVDGYTFGSGTRLTVV.

The chain uses TRBV2 and TRBJ2-5; TCRdb's D call of TRBD1 is untestable without DNA. The germline V gene encodes CDR1 SNHLY and CDR2 FYNNEI. This CDR3 contains 13 residues. The CDR3 reads CANRDRAKETQYF.

This chain uses TRBV6-1 with TRBJ2-5; the D gene TCRdb calls, TRBD1, cannot be checked with no DNA. This CDR3 region has 13 residues. The germline gives CDR1 MNHNS, CDR2 SASEGT. CDR3 protein: CASHTGGRETQYF.

The chain has TRBV12-3 or TRBV12-4 and TRBJ2-4; the D gene TCRdb calls, TRBD1, cannot be checked with no DNA. This CDR3 is 18 amino acids long. CDR3 residues: CASSRQGAKAQAKNIQYF.

CDR3 in amino acids: CASSQDSGLAGGPHEQFF. The chain employs TRBV3-1 and TRBJ2-1; without DNA, the TCRdb call of TRBD2 cannot be checked. This CDR3 contains 18 residues. The germline gives CDR1 LGHDT, CDR2 YNNKEL (reference sequence).

The genes are TRBV29-1 and TRBJ2-5; TCRdb calls TRBD2, which cannot be checked without DNA. Germline V lookup: CDR1 SQVTM, CDR2 ANQGSEA. This CDR3 region has 14 residues. The CDR3 region is CSVERLGDIGTQYF.

The chain carries TRBV25-1 and TRBJ1-1. CDR3 length equals 14 residues. CDR1 is MGHDK, CDR2 SYGVNS, per germline. CDR3 sequence: CASSDNSGEAEAFF.

This chain joins TRBV12-3 or TRBV12-4 and TRBJ2-4; with no DNA, the TCRdb D assignment of TRBD2 cannot be verified. The CDR3 is 18 residues long. The CDR3 protein is CASSFGGLSEGAKNIQYF.

The chain combines TRBV10-1 with TRBJ2-1; TCRdb gives TRBD1 as the D gene, but with no DNA this cannot be confirmed. CDR3 length equals 15 residues. The germline gives CDR1 WNHNN, CDR2 SYGVQD (reference sequence). CDR3 amino acids: CASSEHGTGYNEQFF.

The genes are TRBV27 and TRBJ2-3; there is no DNA to check the TCRdb D call of TRBD1. This CDR3 spans 15 amino acids. CDR1 is MNHEY and CDR2 is SMNVEV in the germline V gene (reference sequence). CDR3 sequence: CASSLDGTEGDTQYF.

The V call is TRBV4-3, the J call TRBJ2-7. This CDR3 comprises 15 residues. Germline V gene lookup returns CDR1 LGHNA and CDR2 YSLEER. The CDR3 loop is CASSQEGSYSYEQYF.

The rearrangement joins TRBV12-3 or TRBV12-4 to TRBJ2-1. This CDR3 comprises 14 residues. The CDR3 reads CASSLSGMNNEQFF.

The rearrangement links TRBV29-1 to TRBJ2-1; TCRdb names TRBD2, which stays unverified in the absence of DNA. Germline CDR1 is SQVTM and CDR2 is ANQGSEA. This CDR3 is 16 amino acids long. The CDR3 loop is CSVGGSLAGLRNEQFF.

The chain is built from TRBV6-2 or TRBV6-3 and TRBJ2-3. The length of the CDR3 is 16 residues. The germline V gene encodes CDR1 MNHEY and CDR2 SVGEGT. The CDR3 protein is CASSYPSLAGTDTQYF.

The rearrangement joins TRBV9 to TRBJ1-4. The CDR3 totals 15 residues. Germline V gene data show CDR1 as SGDLS and CDR2 as YYNGEE. CDR3 sequence: CASSGRQEDHEKLFF.

This chain connects TRBV28 to TRBJ2-3; TCRdb proposes TRBD2, but this gene call is untestable without DNA. The germline V gene encodes CDR1 MDHEN and CDR2 SYDVKM. This CDR3 is 15 amino acids long. CDR3 sequence: CASSLFAGVSNTQYF.

This chain uses TRBV7-2 with TRBJ2-6; TCRdb reports TRBD1, a call that lacks DNA to check it against. The CDR3 is 16 amino acids. Germline CDR1 SGHTA, CDR2 FQGNSA. The CDR3 sequence: CASSEQGIAAANVLTF.

This chain uses TRBV5-1 with TRBJ1-3. The CDR3 sequence is 13 residues long. From germline, CDR1 is SGHRS and CDR2 YFSETQ. This CDR3 is CASSLSGDETIYF.